Included here is one T cell receptor (beta chain) sequence, with context. Its antigen is not identified. Scientists ran DNA taken from cultured CD4+ T cells through the Oncomine TCR Beta short-read assay for sequencing. Each CDR3 protein gets one entry after TCRdb re-called the PCR reads with MiXCR. The table records some 16,000 distinct CDR3 sequences, approximately 77% of them present only once. Described treatment: roughly ten-day PBMC culture with coronavirus spike peptide pools or control peptides (ViraFEST assay). Healthy recipients of the vaccine lacked prior SARS-CoV-2 infection, as demonstrated by nucleocapsid antibodies that were negative both before and after vaccination. Germline V gives CDR1 LNHDA, CDR2 SQIVND (reference sequence). Between the trimmed V and J ends, which lost 0 bases and 0 bases, there was a span of 15 bases. This CDR3 spans 19 amino acids. This sample is part of a study of vaccination and CD4 T cells after COVID-19. Overall study results and limits: Spike mono-reactivity was found in 304 of 307 vaccine-specific clones from convalescent patients. The median count of SARS-CoV-2-reactive clonotypes rose from 21 to 38, not significantly.

This TCR was sampled from a human donor who received a COVID-19 vaccine. The source material was CD4+ T cells from blood, cultured in vitro, sampled after SARS-CoV-2 vaccination. V and J are TRBV19 and TRBJ1-6; maybe TRBD1 (5 bases). In DNA, the CDR3 is TGTGCCAGTAGTATAGACGGGGCACCATTGAGCTCCTATAATTCACCCCTCCACTTT. This gives the protein CASSIDGAPLSSYNSPLHF.